The rows below give T cell receptor beta chains drawn from one sample of a study of T cell responses to AZD1222 COVID-19 vaccine. Profiled with immunoSEQ multiplex PCR; TCRdb holds only in-frame clones, not every one. Of 120,000 or so clones in the sample, roughly 84% were seen once. Sequenced material: peripheral blood, taken on day 0 of AZD1222 vaccination. The receptor source for this set is an adult in good health. Both conserved end residues are part of each CDR3. Fields, in order: J gene, clone size, V gene, D gene, CDR3 protein, CDR3 DNA. The D gene is left open where the match is weak. Size is stated for part of the rows, as once, few or many counts, or as a class when the clone is expanded.

J gene: TRBJ1-2; clone size: -; V gene: TRBV7-2; D gene: TRBD1; CDR3 protein: CASSRQGNYGYTF; CDR3 DNA: TGTGCCAGCAGCCGACAGGGTAACTATGGCTACACCTTC
J gene: TRBJ2-3; clone size: -; V gene: TRBV19; D gene: TRBD2; CDR3 protein: CASGSGGQYTQYF; CDR3 DNA: TGTGCCAGCGGTAGCGGGGGGCAATATACGCAGTATTTT
J gene: TRBJ1-5; clone size: -; V gene: TRBV6-5; D gene: -; CDR3 protein: CASSADSGYQPQHF; CDR3 DNA: TGTGCCAGCAGCGCCGACAGCGGATATCAGCCCCAGCATTTT
J gene: TRBJ2-7; clone size: -; V gene: TRBV12-3/TRBV12-4; D gene: -; CDR3 protein: CASSFEGYEQYF; CDR3 DNA: TGTGCCAGCAGTTTTGAGGGTTACGAGCAGTACTTC
J gene: TRBJ1-2; clone size: -; V gene: TRBV23-1; D gene: -; CDR3 protein: CASSRSPRSYGYTF; CDR3 DNA: TGCGCCAGCAGCCGATCCCCTCGGTCCTATGGCTACACCTTC
J gene: TRBJ2-7; clone size: -; V gene: TRBV7-8; D gene: -; CDR3 protein: CASSPIGTEQYF; CDR3 DNA: TGTGCCAGCAGCCCCATTGGGACCGAGCAGTACTTC
J gene: TRBJ2-7; clone size: -; V gene: TRBV5-4; D gene: -; CDR3 protein: CASSSEVYGSEEQYF; CDR3 DNA: TGTGCCAGCAGCTCGGAGGTCTACGGTAGCGAGGAGCAGTACTTC
J gene: TRBJ1-2; clone size: -; V gene: TRBV30; D gene: TRBD1; CDR3 protein: CAWSPGQGSYGYTF; CDR3 DNA: TGTGCCTGGAGTCCGGGACAGGGGAGCTATGGCTACACCTTC
J gene: TRBJ2-1; clone size: -; V gene: TRBV7-2; D gene: TRBD2; CDR3 protein: CASTWAAGGYNEQFF; CDR3 DNA: TGTGCCAGCACCTGGGCAGCGGGGGGGTACAATGAGCAGTTCTTC
J gene: TRBJ2-3; clone size: -; V gene: TRBV9; D gene: TRBD2; CDR3 protein: CASSHGRGDRDTQYF; CDR3 DNA: TGTGCCAGCAGCCACGGGCGGGGGGACCGAGATACGCAGTATTTT
J gene: TRBJ1-4; clone size: -; V gene: TRBV7-9; D gene: -; CDR3 protein: CASRLSTGINEKLFF; CDR3 DNA: TGTGCCAGCAGGCTCTCCACAGGGATAAATGAAAAACTGTTTTTT
J gene: TRBJ1-5; clone size: -; V gene: TRBV19; D gene: -; CDR3 protein: CASSPQTGQPQHF; CDR3 DNA: TGTGCCAGTAGTCCCCAGACGGGGCAGCCCCAGCATTTT
J gene: TRBJ2-2; clone size: -; V gene: TRBV19; D gene: -; CDR3 protein: CASKRGWGPELFF; CDR3 DNA: TGTGCCAGTAAAAGGGGATGGGGACCGGAGCTGTTTTTT
J gene: TRBJ1-2; clone size: -; V gene: TRBV19; D gene: -; CDR3 protein: CASSRANGYTF; CDR3 DNA: TGTGCCAGTAGTAGAGCGAACGGCTACACCTTC
J gene: TRBJ1-5; clone size: -; V gene: TRBV19; D gene: -; CDR3 protein: CASSISRGSIPGQPQHF; CDR3 DNA: TGTGCCAGTAGTATATCCCGCGGCAGTATACCGGGGCAGCCCCAGCATTTT
J gene: TRBJ1-5; clone size: -; V gene: TRBV27; D gene: -; CDR3 protein: CASSLRGTPKPQPQHF; CDR3 DNA: TGTGCCAGCAGTTTAAGGGGAACCCCAAAGCCTCAGCCCCAGCATTTT
J gene: TRBJ1-2; clone size: -; V gene: TRBV7-9; D gene: -; CDR3 protein: CASSLVLGAEGYTF; CDR3 DNA: TGTGCCAGCAGCTTAGTGCTGGGGGCCGAAGGCTACACCTTC
J gene: TRBJ2-1; clone size: -; V gene: TRBV5-4; D gene: -; CDR3 protein: CASSFLDGYNEQFF; CDR3 DNA: TGTGCCAGCAGCTTCCTTGACGGATACAATGAGCAGTTCTTC
J gene: TRBJ2-7; clone size: few; V gene: TRBV29-1; D gene: TRBD1; CDR3 protein: CSVEEDRGYEQYF; CDR3 DNA: TGCAGCGTTGAAGAGGACAGGGGGTACGAGCAGTACTTC
J gene: TRBJ2-7; clone size: -; V gene: TRBV5-1; D gene: -; CDR3 protein: CASSWAQGTYEQYF; CDR3 DNA: TGCGCCAGCAGCTGGGCACAGGGAACCTACGAGCAGTACTTC
J gene: TRBJ1-4; clone size: few; V gene: TRBV12-5; D gene: TRBD1; CDR3 protein: CASSGTGSEKLFF; CDR3 DNA: TGTGCTAGCTCCGGGACAGGGAGTGAAAAACTGTTTTTT
J gene: TRBJ2-3; clone size: -; V gene: TRBV19; D gene: TRBD2; CDR3 protein: CASSMYRGGATDTQYF; CDR3 DNA: TGTGCCAGTAGTATGTACCGCGGGGGGGCCACAGATACGCAGTATTTT